This T cell receptor beta chain originates from a study of blood T cell repertoires in COVID-19 (dated by TCRdb to the early 2020s). Context from the whole study: Samples covering the acute and convalescent phases of COVID-19 were provided by collaborators in the United States, Italy and Spain. A de-identified subject ID, COVID-19 status, age in years and sex were almost always included in the sample metadata. The prospective study material was composed of cDNA or gDNA derived from T cells, B-cell-depleted T cells, or PBMCs. The samples were drawn from two sources: the first 160 participants of the ongoing ImmuneRACE study, and 1,000 to 1,500 subjects contributed by 6 global collaborators. The repertoires were made available in a free public database intended to serve as a resource for research on the immune response to SARS-CoV-2. HLA class I and class II types, where available, came from metadata supplied by the sample provider rather than from assay-based typing. Deeply sampled blood TCRbeta repertoires from subjects exposed to, actively infected with, or recovered from COVID-19 were included in the dataset. Broad study findings and their caveats: How much clinical and demographic metadata was included differed by source and by participant, and the metadata was provided uncurated.

On this clone itself: This clone's antigen is unknown. No much larger clone is present one base from it, and per-base qualities are unavailable.

The cysteine opens and the phenylalanine closes a CDR3 of 15 amino acids. The sequence is cut down to CDR3 DNA, 45 bases in frame from base 1. CDR1 and CDR2 (LNHDA, SQIVND) derive from the germline V gene (reference sequence). For this chain, trimming is 9 bases at the V end and 2 bases at the J end, and the number of junction bases without a gene match is 7. At one collaborating source in Seattle, patients were enrolled during active infection and were followed longitudinally through the course of disease. Whole blood was collected in K2EDTA tubes by collaborating institutions according to the institutions' own protocols. For TCRbeta analysis, collaborators shipped samples in one of three forms: frozen whole blood, isolated PBMCs, or DNA extracted from either of those sample types. TCRbeta CDR3 regions were amplified from genomic DNA by means of the immunoSEQ Assay, a bias-controlled multiplex PCR. Per the authors' processing: Within the assay, amplification of reference gene primers was used to estimate how many nucleated cells each sample contained. To quantify the absolute abundance of each unique TCRbeta CDR3 rearrangement, sequence reads were collapsed and filtered. Productive Simpson clonality was computed per sample as the square root of Simpson's diversity index over productive rearrangements. Here the immuneACCESS table is served through TCRdb, limited to in-frame sequences with V and J called. Missing clones are a known gap in these copies; in checked studies unresolved V genes cover under half, and the rest lacks a known reason. Clone size and the V and J calls come from that table; the DNA yielded D and trimming. Present in this sample are some 390,000 clones, approximately 89% of which were seen just once. Approximately 2.5% of the sample goes to the ten largest clones.

This TCR came from a woman aged 55-75 years with COVID-19, enrolled during active disease. The chain is assembled from TRBV19 and TRBJ1-6; 7 middle bases align to TRBD1. The sequenced sample was peripheral blood. CDR3 protein: CARPDRITYNSPLHF. At the DNA level, the sequence is TGTGCCAGACCGGACAGGATCACCTATAATTCACCCCTCCACTTT.